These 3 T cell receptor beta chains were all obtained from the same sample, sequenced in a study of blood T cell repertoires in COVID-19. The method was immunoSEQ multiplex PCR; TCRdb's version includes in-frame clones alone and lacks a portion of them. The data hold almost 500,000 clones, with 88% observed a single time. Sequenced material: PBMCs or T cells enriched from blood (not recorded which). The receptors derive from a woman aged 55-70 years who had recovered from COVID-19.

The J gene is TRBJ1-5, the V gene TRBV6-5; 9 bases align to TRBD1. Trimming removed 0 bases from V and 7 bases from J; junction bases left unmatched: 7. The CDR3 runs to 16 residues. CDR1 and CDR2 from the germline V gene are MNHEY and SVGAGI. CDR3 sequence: CASSYSGTGGGQPQHF. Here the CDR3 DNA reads TGTGCCAGCAGTTACTCCGGCACAGGGGGCGGGCAGCCCCAGCATTTT.

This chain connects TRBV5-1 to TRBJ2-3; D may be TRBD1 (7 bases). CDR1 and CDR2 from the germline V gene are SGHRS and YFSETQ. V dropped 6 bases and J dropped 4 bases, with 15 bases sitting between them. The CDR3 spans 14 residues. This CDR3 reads CASMDQGGADTQYF. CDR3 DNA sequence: TGCGCCAGCATGGATCAGGGGGGTGCAGATACGCAGTATTTT.

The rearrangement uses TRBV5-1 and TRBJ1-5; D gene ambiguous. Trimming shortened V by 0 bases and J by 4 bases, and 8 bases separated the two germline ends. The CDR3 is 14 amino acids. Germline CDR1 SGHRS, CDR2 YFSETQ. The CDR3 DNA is TGCGCCAGCAGCTTGGAGGGAGCTAATCAGCCCCAGCATTTT. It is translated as CASSLEGANQPQHF. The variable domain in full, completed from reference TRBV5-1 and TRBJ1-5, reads KAGVTQTPRYLIKTRGQQVTLSCSPISGHRSVSWYQQTPGQGLQFLFEYFSETQRNKGNFPGRFSGRQFSNSRSEMNVSTLELGDSALYLCASSLEGANQPQHFGDGTRLSIL.